A single TCR beta chain is shown here with its context. The entry originates in a study of blood T cell repertoires in COVID-19. The V end lost 0 bases, the J end lost 2 bases, and 10 bases lay between the germline ends. Looked up from germline, CDR1 is SGHAT and CDR2 is FQNNGV. The CDR3 spans 16 residues. How the authors handled the data: Amplification with reference gene primers provided the estimates of nucleated cell counts. Assay used: immunoSEQ multiplex PCR; TCRdb lists only in-frame clones, some missing. The V and J calls and clone size are taken from that table; D and trimming were inferred from the DNA. The sample yields around 300,000 clones, approximately 92% seen once. Participant-given clinical history determined each cohort assignment.

Source material: PBMCs or T cells enriched from blood (not recorded which). V gene TRBV11-2 combines with J gene TRBJ2-2, with a weak D call TRBD1 (6 bases). The receptor was derived from a woman between 18 and 29 years old who had recovered from COVID-19. This chain's CDR3 is CASSLDQTGNTGELFF. The CDR3 DNA reads TGTGCCAGCAGCTTAGATCAGACAGGAAACACCGGGGAGCTGTTTTTT. The whole variable domain, remainder taken from reference TRBV11-2 and TRBJ2-2, is EAGVAQSPRYKIIEKRQSVAFWCNPISGHATLYWYQQILGQGPKLLIQFQNNGVVDDSQLPKDRFSAERLKGVDSTLKIQPAKLEDSAVYLCASSLDQTGNTGELFFGEGSRLTVL.